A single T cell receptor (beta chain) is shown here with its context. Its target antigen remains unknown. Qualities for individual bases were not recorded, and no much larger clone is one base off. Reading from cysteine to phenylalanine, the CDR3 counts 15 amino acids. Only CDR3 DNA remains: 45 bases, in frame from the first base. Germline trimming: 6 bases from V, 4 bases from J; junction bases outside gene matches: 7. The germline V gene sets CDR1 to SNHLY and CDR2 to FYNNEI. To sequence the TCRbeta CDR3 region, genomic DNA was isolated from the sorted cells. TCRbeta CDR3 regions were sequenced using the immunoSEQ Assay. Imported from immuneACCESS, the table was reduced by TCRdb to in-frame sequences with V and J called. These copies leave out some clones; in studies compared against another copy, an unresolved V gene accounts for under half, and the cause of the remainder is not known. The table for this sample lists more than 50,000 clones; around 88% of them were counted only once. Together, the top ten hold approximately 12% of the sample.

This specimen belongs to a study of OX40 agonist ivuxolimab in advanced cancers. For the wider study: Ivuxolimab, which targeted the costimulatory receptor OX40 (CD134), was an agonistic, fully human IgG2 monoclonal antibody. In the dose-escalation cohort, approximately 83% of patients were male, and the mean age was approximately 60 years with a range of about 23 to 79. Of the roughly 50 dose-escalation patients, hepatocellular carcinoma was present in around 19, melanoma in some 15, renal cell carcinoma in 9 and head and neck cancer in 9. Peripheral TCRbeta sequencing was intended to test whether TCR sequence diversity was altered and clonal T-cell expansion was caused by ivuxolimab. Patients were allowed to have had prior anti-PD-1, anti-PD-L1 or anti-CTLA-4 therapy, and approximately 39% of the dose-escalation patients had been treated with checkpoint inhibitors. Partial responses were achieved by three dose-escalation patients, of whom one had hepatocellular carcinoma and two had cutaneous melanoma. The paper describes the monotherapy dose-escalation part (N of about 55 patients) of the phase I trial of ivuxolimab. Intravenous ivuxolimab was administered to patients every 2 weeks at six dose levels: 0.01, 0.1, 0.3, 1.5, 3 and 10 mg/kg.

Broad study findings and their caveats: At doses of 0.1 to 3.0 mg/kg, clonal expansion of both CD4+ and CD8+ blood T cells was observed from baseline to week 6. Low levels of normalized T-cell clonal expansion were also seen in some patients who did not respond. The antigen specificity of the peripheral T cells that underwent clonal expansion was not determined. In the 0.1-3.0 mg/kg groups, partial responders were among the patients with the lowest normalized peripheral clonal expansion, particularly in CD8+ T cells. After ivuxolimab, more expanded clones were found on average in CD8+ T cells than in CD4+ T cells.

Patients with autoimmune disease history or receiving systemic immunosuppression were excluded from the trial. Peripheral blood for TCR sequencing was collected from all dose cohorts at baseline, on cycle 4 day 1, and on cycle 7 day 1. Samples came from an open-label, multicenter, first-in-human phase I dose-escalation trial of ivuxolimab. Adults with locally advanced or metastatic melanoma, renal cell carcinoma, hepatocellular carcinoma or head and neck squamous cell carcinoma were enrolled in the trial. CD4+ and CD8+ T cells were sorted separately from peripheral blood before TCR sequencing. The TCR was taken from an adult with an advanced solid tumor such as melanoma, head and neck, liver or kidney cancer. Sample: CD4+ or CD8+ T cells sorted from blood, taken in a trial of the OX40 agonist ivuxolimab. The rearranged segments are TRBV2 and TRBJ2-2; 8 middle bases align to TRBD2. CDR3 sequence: CASSPGGRSTGELFF. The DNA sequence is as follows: TGTGCCAGCAGCCCGGGGGGGCGTAGCACCGGGGAGCTGTTTTTT.